What follows are 9 T cell receptor beta chains derived from one specimen sequenced in a study of T-cell reconstitution after alpha-beta-depleted transplantation in children. TCRbeta library preparation incorporated unique molecular identifiers. TCRdb re-called the PCR reads through MiXCR, storing one row per CDR3 protein. The data show approximately 630,000 distinct CDR3 sequences, around 13% seen once. The source was PBMCs, collected before TCRalphabeta/CD19-depleted stem cell transplant. These receptors came from a girl aged 2-10 years with congenital amegakaryocytic thrombocytopenia, due to receive a stem cell transplant.

This clonotype was counted many times. The rearrangement joins TRBV5-1 to TRBJ2-1, with TRBD2 matching over 10 bases. Germline CDR1 and CDR2: SGHRS and YFSETQ. V shed 5 bases and J 10 bases; nucleotides not matched to a gene: 6. This CDR3 region has 13 residues. In DNA form, the CDR3 reads TGCGCCAGCAGGGGACTAGCGAATTCGGAGCAGTTCTTC. Its protein product is CASRGLANSEQFF.

This clonotype has only a few counts. The J gene is TRBJ2-5, the V gene TRBV28; D might be TRBD1 (5 bases). V lost 8 bases, J lost 2 bases, and 18 bases lay in between. Germline CDR1 is MDHEN and CDR2 is SYDVKM. The CDR3 extends over 15 amino acids. CDR3 residues: CASSPRNRGQETQYF. In DNA form, the CDR3 reads TGTGCCAGCTCCCCCCGGAATAGGGGACAAGAGACCCAGTACTTC. The whole variable domain, filled in from reference TRBV28 and TRBJ2-5, reads DVKVTQSSRYLVKRTGEKVFLECVQDMDHENMFWYRQDPGLGLRLIYFSYDVKMKEKGDIPEGYSVSREKKERFSLILESASTNQTSMYLCASSPRNRGQETQYFGPGTRLLVL.

This clonotype has more than one count but fewer than ten. This rearrangement joins TRBV14 to TRBJ1-6; 7 bases are shared with TRBD1. The CDR3 loop spans 18 amino acids. After removal of 0 bases from V and 8 bases from J, the junction contained 13 bases not matched to a gene. Germline lookup yields CDR1 SGHDN and CDR2 FVKESK. The CDR3 reads CASSQDSKPTGHDSPLHF. CDR3 DNA: TGTGCCAGCAGCCAAGACTCTAAACCGACAGGGCACGATTCACCCCTCCACTTT.

The sample holds a few counts of this clonotype. The chain's CDR3 is CASSSEAPDTQYF. The CDR3 DNA reads as TGTGCCAGCAGCTCAGAGGCCCCAGATACGCAGTATTTT. The V gene is TRBV11-2, the J gene TRBJ2-3; D remains ambiguous. Germline V gives CDR1 SGHAT, CDR2 FQNNGV. The V end was cut by 4 bases, the J end by 4 bases, with 9 bases between. The CDR3 runs 13 residues.

This clonotype was detected many times. This chain joins TRBV7-2 and TRBJ2-3; 11 nucleotides match TRBD2. V trimming: 5 bases; J trimming: 0 bases; junction bases outside the gene matches: 4. The CDR3 consists of 16 residues. Germline V gene lookup returns CDR1 SGHTA and CDR2 FQGNSA. The CDR3 protein is CASSQRTSGSTDTQYF. DNA for the CDR3: TGTGCCAGCAGCCAACGGACTAGCGGGAGCACAGATACGCAGTATTTT.

Ten or more counts support this clonotype. The V and J genes are TRBV7-8 and TRBJ2-7, with 11 bases matching TRBD2. This CDR3 comprises 15 residues. Germline CDR1 and CDR2: SGHVS and FQNEAQ. The junction had 5 bases not matched to a gene; V was cut back by 4 bases and J by 3 bases. The CDR3 nucleotides read TGTGCCAGCAGCTCGCCGACTAGCGGGAACTACGAGCAGTACTTC. Amino acids: CASSSPTSGNYEQYF.

This clonotype was seen more than once but under ten times. The V and J genes are TRBV19 and TRBJ2-2; unclear D gene. Germline values: CDR1 LNHDA, CDR2 SQIVND (reference sequence). V was pared by 3 bases and J by 7 bases, with 15 bases between. This CDR3 spans 15 amino acids. CDR3 amino acids: CASSIISPVNGELFF. The CDR3, as DNA: TGTGCCAGTAGTATCATCTCGCCGGTGAACGGGGAGCTGTTTTTT.

The table lists this clonotype with a few counts. The chain couples TRBV7-9 to TRBJ2-7, with 7 bases lining up with TRBD1. The CDR3 is made up of 14 amino acids. Germline V CDR1 and CDR2: SEHNR, FQNEAQ (reference sequence). V gave up 1 base and J gave up 7 bases; unmatched junction bases: 7. CDR3 sequence reads: CASSLGGGTAEQYF. CDR3 bases: TGTGCCAGCAGCTTAGGAGGTGGGACAGCAGAGCAGTACTTC.

The table lists this clonotype with many counts. This CDR3 reads CSASDGGPAGTEAFF. In DNA, the CDR3 is TGCAGTGCTAGTGATGGAGGCCCAGCAGGGACTGAAGCTTTCTTT. The genes are TRBV20-1 and TRBJ1-1; a weak D match, TRBD1 (5 bases). V lost 3 bases, J lost 5 bases, and 19 bases lay in between. The CDR3 consists of 15 residues. The V gene's germline CDR1 is DFQATT and CDR2 SNEGSKA (reference sequence).